This T cell receptor beta chain stems from a study of preoperative IRX-2 immunotherapy in early breast cancer. TCRdb's copy holds only in-frame clones and misses some; the assay was immunoSEQ multiplex PCR. In the table there are tens of thousands of clones, approximately 95% of which are singletons. Treatment here: preoperative locoregional IRX-2 cytokine immunotherapy. Samples came from a phase Ib trial of preoperative locoregional IRX-2 cytokine immunotherapy. CDR3 length: 14 residues. Germline values: CDR1 SGDLS, CDR2 YYNGEE. V dropped 0 bases and J dropped 2 bases, with 7 bases sitting between them.

The chain uses TRBV9 and TRBJ2-3; D remains unclear. The specimen was tumor tissue, collected after IRX-2 immunotherapy. The receptor was derived from a human donor with breast cancer. CDR3 protein: CASSVGSDTDTQYF. The CDR3 DNA follows: TGTGCCAGCAGCGTAGGGAGCGACACAGATACGCAGTATTTT.